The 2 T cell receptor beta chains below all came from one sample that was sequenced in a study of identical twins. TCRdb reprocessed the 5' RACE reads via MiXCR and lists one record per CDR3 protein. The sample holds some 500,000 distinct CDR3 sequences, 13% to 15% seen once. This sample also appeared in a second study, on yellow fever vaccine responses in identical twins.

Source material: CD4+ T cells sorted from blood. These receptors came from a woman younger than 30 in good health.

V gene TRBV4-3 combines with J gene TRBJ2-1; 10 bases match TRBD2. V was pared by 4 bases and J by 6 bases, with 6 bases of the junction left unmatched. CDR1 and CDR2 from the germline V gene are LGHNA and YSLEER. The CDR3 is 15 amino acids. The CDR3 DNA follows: TGCGCCAGCAGCCGCGGACTAGCGGAATCCAATGAGCAGTTCTTC. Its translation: CASSRGLAESNEQFF.

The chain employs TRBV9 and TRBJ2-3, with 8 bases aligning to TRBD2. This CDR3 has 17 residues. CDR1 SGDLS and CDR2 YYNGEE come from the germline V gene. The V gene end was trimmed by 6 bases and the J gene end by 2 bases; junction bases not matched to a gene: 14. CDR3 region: CASTSPRGGHLTDTQYF. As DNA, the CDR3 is TGTGCCAGCACCTCACCTCGGGGGGGCCACCTCACAGATACGCAGTATTTT.